This TCR beta chain was identified during a study of control samples from healthy donors and cancer patients. The table came from immunoSEQ multiplex PCR; TCRdb's copy has only in-frame clones and leaves some out. Of under 150,000 clones in the sample, roughly 89% were seen once. The junction had 6 bases not matched to a gene; V was cut back by 0 bases and J by 0 bases. From germline, CDR1 is SGDLS and CDR2 YYNGEE. The CDR3 is 17 amino acids. The V call is TRBV9, the J call TRBJ2-1; 7 positions match TRBD1. The sequenced material came from blood. The sequence was obtained from a young man in good health. The CDR3 reads CASSVATGASSYNEQFF. CDR3 DNA sequence: TGTGCCAGCAGCGTAGCTACAGGGGCTAGCTCCTACAATGAGCAGTTCTTC.